This TCR beta chain was profiled in a study of vaccination and CD4 T cells after COVID-19. This CDR3 spans 17 amino acids. Germline CDR1 LGHNA, CDR2 YNFKEQ. Unmatched junction bases numbered 2, after V lost 0 bases and J lost 0 bases. The count of this clonotype is one. Its antigen remains unidentified. Treatment meaning: roughly 11-day PBMC culture with coronavirus spike peptide pools or control peptides (ViraFEST assay). TCRs were sequenced by ViraFEST after antigen-specific T cells had been expanded with peptide pools. The culture of 2 million to 2.5 million PBMCs per well included roughly 10 IU/ml IL-2 and 9.5 to 10 ug/ml peptide pools. After approximately 9 days of culture, CD4+ T cells were negatively selected. The Oncomine TCR Beta short-read assay was what sequenced the DNA obtained from cultured CD4+ T cells. TCRdb recomputed calls from the PCR reads with MiXCR, one row per CDR3 protein. This table holds roughly 20,000 distinct CDR3 sequences, around 45% found once.

The chain carries TRBV4-2 and TRBJ2-7; 13 bases are a match to TRBD2. The source material was CD4+ T cells from blood, cultured in vitro, sampled after SARS-CoV-2 vaccination. This TCR came from a human donor who had recovered from COVID-19. The CDR3 coding sequence is TGTGCCAGCAGCCAAGACCGGACTAGCGGGAGCTCCTACGAGCAGTACTTC. Amino acid sequence: CASSQDRTSGSSYEQYF.